One and the same sample provided the 12 T cell receptor beta chains below, sequenced in a study of T cell responses to AZD1222 COVID-19 vaccine. Generated by immunoSEQ multiplex PCR, the TCRdb table keeps only in-frame clones and is missing some. The sample comprises approximately 150,000 clones, roughly nine tenths of which are singletons, and 1.6% rests with the top ten. Sequenced material: peripheral blood, taken on day 0 of AZD1222 vaccination. These receptors were taken from an adult in good health.

The chain is built from TRBV19 and TRBJ2-7, with 8 positions matching TRBD1. With 4 bases clipped from V and 4 bases from J, the junction kept 3 bases outside the gene matches. Germline CDR1 LNHDA, CDR2 SQIVND (reference sequence). This CDR3 contains 13 residues. In DNA form, the CDR3 reads TGTGCCAGTAGTAGTCAGGGGGCGTACGAGCAGTACTTC. Protein sequence: CASSSQGAYEQYF.

The gene calls are TRBV6-5 and TRBJ2-7; tentatively, D is TRBD2 (7 bases). This CDR3 contains 14 residues. Germline V gives CDR1 MNHEY, CDR2 SVGAGI. The V and J ends lost 5 bases and 5 bases respectively, with 16 bases between them. CDR3 coding DNA: TGTGCCAGCAGTCGGTCCTGGGGGGGCCACGAGCAGTACTTC. It yields the protein CASSRSWGGHEQYF.

This clone appeared once. The J gene is TRBJ1-1, the V gene TRBV18; D unclear. This CDR3 spans 11 amino acids. Germline V CDR1 and CDR2: KGHSH, LQKENI. Trimming pared 6 bases from V and 6 bases from J, leaving 8 bases between. The CDR3 DNA is TGTGCCAGCTCGGGAGGATCTGAAGCTTTCTTT. This gives the protein CASSGGSEAFF.

The chain links TRBV18 to TRBJ1-3; 7 nucleotides line up with TRBD1. The V and J ends lost 2 bases and 0 bases, in that order; junction bases with no gene match: 10. Germline V CDR1 and CDR2: KGHSH, LQKENI. The CDR3 is 18 residues long. The CDR3 DNA reads TGTGCCAGCTCACCAATCCGGGACAGCGAAACCTCTGGAAACACCATATATTTT. Protein sequence: CASSPIRDSETSGNTIYF.

This chain uses TRBV10-3 with TRBJ2-1; 7 nucleotides match TRBD2. The CDR3 contains 16 residues. CDR1 is ENHRY, CDR2 SYGVKD, per germline. J lost 4 bases, V lost 5 bases, and 11 bases had no gene match. The CDR3 reads CAISRAGLAEYNEQFF. The CDR3 region has the DNA TGTGCCATCAGTCGCGCGGGGCTAGCGGAATACAATGAGCAGTTCTTC.

The chain is built from TRBV7-9 and TRBJ1-1; a possible D gene is TRBD1 (6 bases). This CDR3 spans 14 amino acids. Trimming stripped 1 base from V and 7 bases from J, with 13 bases between. From germline, CDR1 is SEHNR and CDR2 FQNEAQ (reference sequence). CDR3 sequence: CASSLGGQTHEAFF. The CDR3 DNA is TGTGCCAGCAGCTTAGGTGGACAGACTCATGAAGCTTTCTTT.

This sequence joins TRBV18 and TRBJ2-7; TRBD1 aligns across 7 bases. Trimming took 1 base from V and 1 from J; bases not matched to a gene: 4. Germline V lookup: CDR1 KGHSH, CDR2 LQKENI. This CDR3 comprises 15 residues. The CDR3 loop is CASSPRDRKSYEQYF. The CDR3 bases are TGTGCCAGCTCACCACGGGACAGAAAGTCCTACGAGCAGTACTTC.

This rearrangement joins TRBV30 to TRBJ1-2; D may be TRBD1 (6 bases). Per the germline V gene, CDR1 is GTSNPN and CDR2 is SVGIG (reference sequence). V lost 1 base and J 4 bases, leaving 16 bases between the germline ends. The CDR3 extends over 15 amino acids. CDR3 in amino acids: CAWSERWGHLYGYTF. The CDR3 DNA reads TGTGCCTGGAGTGAGAGGTGGGGACATCTCTATGGCTACACCTTC.

The chain uses TRBV3-1 (or the pseudogene TRBV3-2) and TRBJ2-2; 8 nucleotides line up with TRBD1. Unmatched junction bases numbered 8, after V lost 0 bases and J lost 5 bases. This CDR3 is 17 amino acids long. From germline, CDR1 is LGHDT and CDR2 YNNKEL (reference sequence). CDR3 in DNA: TGTGCCAGCAGCCAAGAACAGAGGACAGGGCGAACCGGGGAGCTGTTTTTT. It translates to CASSQEQRTGRTGELFF.

The chain couples TRBV4-1 to TRBJ2-3; D uncertain. The CDR3 extends over 15 amino acids. Trimming removed 1 base from V and 8 bases from J, with 16 bases in between. CDR1 is MGHRA and CDR2 is YSYEKL in the germline V gene. CDR3 amino acids: CASSQAAVRDGTQYF. The CDR3 DNA reads as TGCGCCAGCAGCCAAGCTGCGGTCCGAGATGGTACGCAGTATTTT.

Points on this clone: At one end, the junction sequence differs from germline, possibly due to a read error. The chain combines TRBV6-6 with TRBJ1-4; TRBD1 agrees at 8 bases. The germline V gene has CDR1 MNHNY and CDR2 SVGAGI (reference sequence). This CDR3 contains 15 residues. The CDR3 spells CASSPSRTGSERLFF. The DNA of the CDR3 is TGTGCCAGCAGTCCCTCCCGGACAGGGAGTGAAAGACTGTTTTTT.

The CDR3 DNA reads TGTGCCAGCAGTCCCCCCATGGTCAGTGAGCAGTTCTTC. The encoded protein is CASSPPMVSEQFF. The chain recombines TRBV27 with TRBJ2-1; D is ambiguous. This CDR3 comprises 13 residues. The V end was cut by 5 bases, the J end by 9 bases, with 14 bases between. Germline V gene data show CDR1 as MNHEY and CDR2 as SMNVEV (reference sequence).